This TCR beta chain was sequenced for a study of blood T cells in healthy people across ages. General study points: Naive T cell percentage showed a strong correlation with TCR beta diversity.

A J-beta primer mix and a sample-barcoded 5' primer were used in a second PCR of roughly 6 to 11 cycles. A single record per CDR3 protein comes from TCRdb applying MiXCR to the 5' RACE reads. The table lists roughly 1.9 million distinct CDR3 sequences, 30% to 40% of them singletons. Notes on this clonotype: The antigen is not known.

The CDR3 loop spans 16 amino acids. V shed 3 bases and J shed 1 base, with 16 bases lying between them. CDR1 and CDR2 from the germline V gene are LGHNA and YSLEER. This chain joins TRBV4-3 and TRBJ2-7; D gene ambiguous. The sequenced sample was blood. This TCR derives from a human donor in good health. The CDR3, as DNA: TGCGCCAGCAGCCAGGGCCTGAATTCAATTTCCTACGAGCAGTACTTC. This sequence encodes CASSQGLNSISYEQYF.